What follows is one T cell receptor (beta chain) and its context. Other DNA sequences in the same sample also yield this CDR3. This record belongs to a study of blood T cell repertoires in COVID-19. In the original analysis: Reference gene primer amplification yielded estimated nucleated cell counts. Some clones are missing from TCRdb's copy, which holds only in-frame ones; the method was immunoSEQ multiplex PCR. V and J calls and clone size come straight from that table; D and trimming were deduced from the DNA. Among around 290,000 clones listed, roughly 91% were seen once. This CDR3 comprises 13 residues. V shed 4 bases and J 4 bases; nucleotides not matched to a gene: 1. Germline V lookup: CDR1 SNHLY, CDR2 FYNNEI.

V and J are TRBV2 and TRBJ2-1, with 7 bases matching TRBD1. This receptor was identified in an older woman in a cohort exposed to, infected with or recovered from COVID-19 (not recorded which). Sequenced input: PBMCs or T cells enriched from blood (not recorded which). CDR3 sequence reads: CASSGQGYNEQFF. The CDR3 coding sequence is TGTGCCAGCAGTGGACAGGGATACAATGAGCAGTTCTTC.